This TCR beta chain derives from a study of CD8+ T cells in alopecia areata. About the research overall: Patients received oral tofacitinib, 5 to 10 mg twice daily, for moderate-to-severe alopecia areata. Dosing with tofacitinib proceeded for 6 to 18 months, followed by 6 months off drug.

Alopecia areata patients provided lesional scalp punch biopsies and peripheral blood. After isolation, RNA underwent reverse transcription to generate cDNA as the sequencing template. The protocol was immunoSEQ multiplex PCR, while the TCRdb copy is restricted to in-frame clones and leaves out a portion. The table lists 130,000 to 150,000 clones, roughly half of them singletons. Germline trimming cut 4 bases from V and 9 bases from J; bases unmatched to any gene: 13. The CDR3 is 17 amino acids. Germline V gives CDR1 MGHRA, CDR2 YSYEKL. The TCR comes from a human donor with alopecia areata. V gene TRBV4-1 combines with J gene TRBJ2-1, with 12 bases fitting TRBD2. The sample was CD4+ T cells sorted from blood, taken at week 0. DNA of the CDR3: TGCGCCAGCAGCCCAACGCCGACTAGCGGGAGAGGCGTTGAGCAGTTCTTC. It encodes CASSPTPTSGRGVEQFF.